This T cell receptor (beta chain) was sequenced for a study of CD8 T cells in ankylosing spondylitis. Study-wide points: Made up of fewer than 10 highly homologous variants, a TCR beta motif appeared characteristic of ankylosing spondylitis blood.

CDR3 size: 13 residues. V lost 10 bases to trimming and J lost 5 bases; unmatched junction nucleotides: 10. Germline-derived CDR1 and CDR2 are SNHLY and FYNNEI. This clonotype was seen a few times. Its specificity is not known. TCRdb analysed the 5' RACE reads with MiXCR anew, one entry per CDR3 protein. This sample has about 400,000 distinct CDR3 sequences, with roughly 22% found just once. Specimen: blood, either unsorted or a sorted T cell fraction (not recorded which). This clonotype was sampled from a male donor with ankylosing spondylitis or in good health (not recorded which). The rearrangement joins TRBV2 to TRBJ2-5; 7 positions match TRBD1. CDR3 amino acids: CATPLGTVETQYF. Here the CDR3 DNA reads TGTGCCACTCCCCTAGGGACAGTTGAGACCCAGTACTTC.